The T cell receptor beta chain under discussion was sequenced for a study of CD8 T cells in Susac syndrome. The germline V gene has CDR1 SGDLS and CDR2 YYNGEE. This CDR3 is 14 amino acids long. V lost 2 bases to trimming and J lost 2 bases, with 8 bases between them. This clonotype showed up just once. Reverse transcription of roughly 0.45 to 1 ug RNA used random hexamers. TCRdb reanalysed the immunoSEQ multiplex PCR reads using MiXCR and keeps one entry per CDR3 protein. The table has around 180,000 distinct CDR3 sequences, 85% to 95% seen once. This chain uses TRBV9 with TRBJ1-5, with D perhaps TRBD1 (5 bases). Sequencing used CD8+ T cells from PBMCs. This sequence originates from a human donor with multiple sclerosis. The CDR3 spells CASSVQGGNQPQHF. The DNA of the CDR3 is TGTGCCAGCAGCGTTCAGGGAGGCAATCAGCCCCAGCATTTT.